The 7 T cell receptor beta chains presented below share a single source sample, sequenced in a study of T cell responses to AZD1222 COVID-19 vaccine. Generated by immunoSEQ multiplex PCR, the TCRdb table keeps only in-frame clones and is missing some. In the table there are roughly 120,000 clones, 80% to 90% of which are singletons. The sequencing here drew on peripheral blood, taken on day 0 of MenACWY control vaccination. The receptors were sampled from an adult in good health.

The rearrangement links TRBV10-1 to TRBJ1-1, with D uncertain. CDR1 is WNHNN, CDR2 SYGVQD, per germline (reference sequence). V was shortened by 8 bases and J by 8 bases, with 12 bases between the two germline ends. The CDR3 contains 11 residues. The CDR3 DNA reads as TGCGCCAGCCTATGTTTGGTCGAAGCTTTCTTT. Its protein product is CASLCLVEAFF.

V gene TRBV7-6 combines with J gene TRBJ2-5; 13 bases fit TRBD2. V gave up 0 bases and J gave up 5 bases; unmatched junction bases: 3. Germline V gene data show CDR1 as SGHVS and CDR2 as FNYEAQ. The CDR3 has 16 amino acids. CDR3 sequence (DNA): TGTGCCAGCAGCTTAGCGGGACTAGCGGGGCGGGAGACCCAGTACTTC. Its translation: CASSLAGLAGRETQYF.

J is TRBJ1-1 and V is TRBV28; the match to TRBD1 covers 9 bases. Germline V CDR1 and CDR2: MDHEN, SYDVKM. V dropped 5 bases and J dropped 4; count of bases not matched to a gene: 11. The CDR3 consists of 16 residues. CDR3 nucleotides: TGTGCCAGCAGTCGCAACCCGGGACAGGGAAGCACTGAAGCTTTCTTT. This translates into CASSRNPGQGSTEAFF.

Note on this clone: Other nucleotide sequences from this sample produce the same CDR3. The genes are TRBV2 and TRBJ1-2; TRBD1 matches 7 bases. V trimming: 5 bases; J trimming: 2 bases; junction bases outside the gene matches: 5. The CDR3 is made up of 14 amino acids. Germline V gene sequence: CDR1 SNHLY, CDR2 FYNNEI. CDR3 sequence: CASSTQGGNYGYTF. The CDR3 coding sequence is TGTGCCAGCAGTACTCAGGGGGGGAACTATGGCTACACCTTC.

As to this clone: One end of the junction varies from germline; a read error may be responsible. The chain recombines TRBV5-1 with TRBJ2-7; 8 bases align to TRBD1. CDR1 is SGHRS and CDR2 is YFSETQ in the germline V gene. The CDR3 spans 12 residues. The CDR3 sequence: CASSTGQGGQNF. CDR3 nucleotide sequence: TGCGCCAGCAGTACCGGACAGGGCGGACAAAACTTC.

The V and J genes are TRBV2 and TRBJ2-5, with D possibly being TRBD1 (5 bases). Trimming pared 6 bases from V and 5 bases from J, leaving 16 bases between. The CDR3 length is 14 residues. The germline V gene encodes CDR1 SNHLY and CDR2 FYNNEI. The CDR3: CASRAPDSRETQYF. The CDR3 coding sequence is TGTGCCAGCAGAGCTCCTGACAGTCGCGAGACCCAGTACTTC.

The chain carries TRBV6-2 or TRBV6-3 and TRBJ1-2; 9 bases are a match to TRBD1. CDR1 MNHEY and CDR2 SVGEGT come from the germline V gene. Trimming at V came to 1 base and at J to 7 bases, leaving 1 base not matched to a gene. This CDR3 has 13 residues. CDR3 sequence: CASSYWDRAGYTF. Written as DNA, the CDR3 is TGTGCCAGCAGTTACTGGGACAGGGCTGGCTACACCTTC.